This T cell receptor (beta chain) is drawn from a study of OX40 agonist ivuxolimab in advanced cancers. TCRdb's copy holds only in-frame clones and misses some; the assay was immunoSEQ multiplex PCR. The table has around 78,000 clones, approximately 84% seen once. Study findings and constraints: Expanded clones were, on average, more numerous among CD8+ T cells than CD4+. No antigen was identified for the clonally expanded peripheral T cells.

Regarding this clone: Its target is not known.

Trimming at V came to 10 bases and at J to 0 bases, leaving 7 bases not matched to a gene. The germline V gene has CDR1 SNHLY and CDR2 FYNNEI. The CDR3 totals 17 residues. The receptor was derived from an adult with an advanced solid tumor such as melanoma, head and neck, liver or kidney cancer. This chain connects TRBV2 to TRBJ2-1; 15 nucleotides match TRBD2. This specimen consisted of CD4+ or CD8+ T cells sorted from blood, obtained in a trial of the OX40 agonist ivuxolimab. The CDR3 loop reads CAIGLAGGKSSYNEQFF. In nucleotides, the CDR3 is TGTGCCATTGGACTAGCGGGAGGGAAGAGCTCCTACAATGAGCAGTTCTTC.